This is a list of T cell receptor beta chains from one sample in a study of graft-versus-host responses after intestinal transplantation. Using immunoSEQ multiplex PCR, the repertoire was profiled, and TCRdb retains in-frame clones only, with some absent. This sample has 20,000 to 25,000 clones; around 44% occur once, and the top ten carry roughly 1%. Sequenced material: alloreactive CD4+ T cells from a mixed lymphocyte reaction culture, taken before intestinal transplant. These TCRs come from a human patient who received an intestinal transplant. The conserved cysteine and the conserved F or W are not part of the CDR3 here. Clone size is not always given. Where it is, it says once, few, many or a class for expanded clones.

ASSPLVAGEYTEAF,once,TRBV18,TRBJ1-1
ASSERVSGPEAF,few,TRBV9,TRBJ1-1
AIRSGVGQPQH,NA,TRBV10-3,TRBJ1-5
ASSPDRGFVEAF,NA,TRBV5-1,TRBJ1-1
ASSGTSGGYTDTQY,NA,TRBV9,TRBJ2-3
ASSTHPGTGGYEQY,NA,TRBV19,TRBJ2-7
ATGGAADTQY,NA,TRBV5-4,TRBJ2-3
AISDTRNTEAF,few,TRBV10-3,TRBJ1-1
ASSRGGAPATNEKLF,NA,TRBV28,TRBJ1-4
ASSYSIQGDQPQH,few,TRBV6-5,TRBJ1-5
ASSPLAGADTQY,few,TRBV18,TRBJ2-3
ASTRGHTDTQY,NA,TRBV5-1,TRBJ2-3
ATSREPQGLGQPQH,NA,TRBV15,TRBJ1-5